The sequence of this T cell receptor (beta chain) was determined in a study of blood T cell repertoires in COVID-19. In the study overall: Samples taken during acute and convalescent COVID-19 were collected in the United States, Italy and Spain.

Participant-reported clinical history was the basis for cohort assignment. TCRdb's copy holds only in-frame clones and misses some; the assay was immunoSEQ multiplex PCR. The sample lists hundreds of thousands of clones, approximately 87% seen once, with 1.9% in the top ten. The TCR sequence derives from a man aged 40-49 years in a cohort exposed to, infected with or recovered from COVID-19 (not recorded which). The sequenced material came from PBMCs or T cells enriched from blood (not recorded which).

The CDR3 nucleotides read TGTGCCAGTAGTATTGGCCAGACTGGAAACACCATATATTTT. This gives the protein CASSIGQTGNTIYF. The J gene is TRBJ1-3, the V gene TRBV19; D unclear. Deletions cut 3 bases from V and 2 bases from J, with 8 bases between. Germline CDR1 reads LNHDA; CDR2 reads SQIVND (reference sequence). This CDR3 is built from 14 residues.